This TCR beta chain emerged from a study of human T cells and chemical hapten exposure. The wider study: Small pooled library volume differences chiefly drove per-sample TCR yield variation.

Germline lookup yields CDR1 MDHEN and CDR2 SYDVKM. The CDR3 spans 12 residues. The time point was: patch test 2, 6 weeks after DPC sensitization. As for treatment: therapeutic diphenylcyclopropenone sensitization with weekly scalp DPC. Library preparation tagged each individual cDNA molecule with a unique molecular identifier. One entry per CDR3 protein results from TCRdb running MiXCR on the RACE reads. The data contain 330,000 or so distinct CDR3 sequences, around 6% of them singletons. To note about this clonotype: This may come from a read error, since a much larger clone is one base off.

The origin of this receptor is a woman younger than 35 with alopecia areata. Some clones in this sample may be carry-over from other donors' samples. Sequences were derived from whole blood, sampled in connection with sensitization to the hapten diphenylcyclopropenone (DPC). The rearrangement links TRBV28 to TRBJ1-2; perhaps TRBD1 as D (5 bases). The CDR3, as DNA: TGTGCCGGCAGCGACAGTAACTATGGCTACACCTTC. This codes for CAGSDSNYGYTF.